Listed here are 12 T cell receptor beta chains from one sample, sequenced in a study of blood T cell repertoires in COVID-19. Clones were sequenced by immunoSEQ multiplex PCR, and TCRdb holds only the in-frame ones, with some missing. The data show tens of thousands of clones, approximately 89% seen once. Material for sequencing was peripheral blood. The source is a man older than 75 with acute or convalescent COVID-19.

The rearrangement links TRBV10-3 to TRBJ2-7; 9 nucleotides line up with TRBD1. V gave up 3 bases and J gave up 5 bases; unmatched junction bases: 8. This CDR3 is built from 15 residues. Germline CDR1 and CDR2: ENHRY and SYGVKD. CDR3 residues: CAISDPRDRVHEQYF. CDR3 DNA sequence: TGTGCCATCAGTGACCCCCGGGACAGGGTACACGAGCAGTACTTC.

This rearrangement joins TRBV18 to TRBJ1-1; D perhaps matches TRBD1 (5 bases). Germline CDR1 reads KGHSH; CDR2 reads LQKENI. This CDR3 has 15 amino acids. V dropped 3 bases and J dropped 0 bases, with 11 bases sitting between them. CDR3 DNA: TGTGCCAGCTCACCGGACACCGTCATGAACACTGAAGCTTTCTTT. Translation gives CASSPDTVMNTEAFF.

This clone was found a few times. This rearrangement joins TRBV4-3 to TRBJ2-7; possibly TRBD1 for D (6 bases). The germline gives CDR1 LGHNA, CDR2 YSLEER. The V end lost 5 bases, the J end lost 6 bases, and 17 bases lay between the germline ends. The CDR3 consists of 14 residues. The CDR3 DNA reads TGCGCCAGCAGCAGTCGTCCAGGGGATCTCGAGCAGTACTTC. Amino acids: CASSSRPGDLEQYF.

The chain uses TRBV7-2 and TRBJ2-7; 9 bases match TRBD2. Germline CDR1 is SGHTA and CDR2 is FQGNSA. The CDR3 spans 17 residues. V gave up 3 bases and J gave up 2 bases; unmatched junction bases: 11. DNA of the CDR3: TGTGCCAGCAGCTTTATACCTAGGACTAGCGTAACCTACGAGCAGTACTTC. Translation: CASSFIPRTSVTYEQYF.

J is TRBJ1-2 and V is TRBV10-3; maybe TRBD1 (6 bases). From germline, CDR1 is ENHRY and CDR2 SYGVKD. With 11 bases removed from V and 2 bases from J, the gap between germline ends came to 24 bases. This CDR3 region has 16 residues. CDR3: CASFEQGMDRNYGYTF. The CDR3 DNA follows: TGTGCCTCGTTTGAACAGGGCATGGATAGAAACTATGGCTACACCTTC.

V and J are TRBV11-2 and TRBJ2-2, with D unresolved. Germline values: CDR1 SGHAT, CDR2 FQNNGV. The CDR3 has 14 amino acids. V was pared by 5 bases and J by 2 bases, with 9 bases between. The DNA for the CDR3 is TGTGCCAGCAGCCGGGTCGCTAACACCGGGGAGCTGTTTTTT. Its translation is CASSRVANTGELFF.

The rearrangement uses TRBV28 and TRBJ2-2; D may be TRBD2 (6 bases). The CDR3 has 21 amino acids. Trimming removed 4 bases at V and 0 bases at J, with 27 bases between. Germline V lookup: CDR1 MDHEN, CDR2 SYDVKM. CDR3 residues: CASSWPAVGFWGEANTGELFF. The CDR3, as DNA: TGTGCCAGCAGTTGGCCGGCGGTCGGGTTTTGGGGGGAAGCGAACACCGGGGAGCTGTTTTTT.

This clone was counted once. The DNA is omitted, as the CDR3 cannot be located on it reliably, and the CDR3 follows TCRdb's listing. The CDR3 loop reads CASSKGLAAIPPVGGGNEQFF. This rearrangement joins TRBV21-1 to TRBJ2-1; the table's TRBD2 call for D was not verified on the DNA. TRBV21-1 is termed a pseudogene. The CDR3 has 21 residues if both end residues are counted.

The genes are TRBV6-5 and TRBJ1-3; D ambiguous. Germline V gives CDR1 MNHEY, CDR2 SVGAGI. The CDR3 is 15 residues long. The V end lost 2 bases, the J end lost 4 bases, and 12 bases lay between the germline ends. CDR3 residues: CASSYDSGIGNTIYF. For the CDR3, the DNA is TGTGCCAGCAGTTACGACTCGGGGATCGGAAACACCATATATTTT.

The rearrangement links TRBV28 to TRBJ2-2; 7 nucleotides align to TRBD1. This CDR3 is built from 15 residues. Germline assignment: CDR1 MDHEN and CDR2 SYDVKM. V was clipped by 6 bases and J by 7 bases; unmatched bases: 11. CDR3: CASRYTRQGVGELFF. CDR3 nucleotides: TGTGCCAGCAGATATACTCGACAGGGAGTCGGGGAGCTGTTTTTT.

This chain links TRBV6-5 with TRBJ2-1; D is ambiguous. The V end lost 6 bases, the J end lost 4 bases, and 10 bases lay between the germline ends. CDR3 length: 13 amino acids. Germline V gene sequence: CDR1 MNHEY, CDR2 SVGAGI. The CDR3, as DNA: TGTGCCAGCAGGGGCGCAGAGTACAATGAGCAGTTCTTC. It specifies CASRGAEYNEQFF.

The rearrangement joins TRBV5-1 to TRBJ2-2, with a weak D call TRBD2 (6 bases). Germline lookup yields CDR1 SGHRS and CDR2 YFSETQ. The CDR3 contains 16 residues. V was pared by 1 base and J by 0 bases, with 10 bases between. The CDR3 region has the DNA TGCGCCAGCAGCTTGTTAGCGGCCTCGAACACCGGGGAGCTGTTTTTT. Translating gives CASSLLAASNTGELFF.